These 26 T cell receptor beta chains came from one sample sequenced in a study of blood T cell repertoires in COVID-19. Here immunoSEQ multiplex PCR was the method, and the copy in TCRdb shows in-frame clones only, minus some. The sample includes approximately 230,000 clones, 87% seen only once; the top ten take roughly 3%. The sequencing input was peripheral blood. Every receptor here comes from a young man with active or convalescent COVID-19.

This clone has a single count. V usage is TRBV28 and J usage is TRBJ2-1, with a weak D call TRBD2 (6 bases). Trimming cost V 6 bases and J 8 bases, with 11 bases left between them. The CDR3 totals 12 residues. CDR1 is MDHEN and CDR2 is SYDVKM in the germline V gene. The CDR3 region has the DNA TGTGCCAGCAGCCTACTAGCAGATGAGCAGTTCTTC. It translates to CASSLLADEQFF.

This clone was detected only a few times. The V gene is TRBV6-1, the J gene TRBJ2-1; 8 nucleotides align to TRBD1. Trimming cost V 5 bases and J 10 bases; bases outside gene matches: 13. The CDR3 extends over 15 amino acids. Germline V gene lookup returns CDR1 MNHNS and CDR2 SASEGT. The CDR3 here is CASSTGQGNRQEQFF. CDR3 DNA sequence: TGTGCCAGCAGTACCGGACAGGGTAATCGGCAAGAGCAGTTCTTC.

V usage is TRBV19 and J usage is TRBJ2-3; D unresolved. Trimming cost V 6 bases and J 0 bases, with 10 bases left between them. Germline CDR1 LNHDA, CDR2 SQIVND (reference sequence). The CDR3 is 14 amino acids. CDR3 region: CASSRGVSTDTQYF. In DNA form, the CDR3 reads TGTGCCAGTAGCCGAGGAGTAAGCACAGATACGCAGTATTTT.

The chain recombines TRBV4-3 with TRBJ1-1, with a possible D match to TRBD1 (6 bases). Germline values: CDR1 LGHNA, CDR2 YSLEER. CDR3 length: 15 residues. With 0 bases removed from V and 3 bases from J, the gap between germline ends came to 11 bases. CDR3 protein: CASSQDHHRDTEAFF. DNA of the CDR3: TGCGCCAGCAGCCAAGATCATCACAGGGACACTGAAGCTTTCTTT.

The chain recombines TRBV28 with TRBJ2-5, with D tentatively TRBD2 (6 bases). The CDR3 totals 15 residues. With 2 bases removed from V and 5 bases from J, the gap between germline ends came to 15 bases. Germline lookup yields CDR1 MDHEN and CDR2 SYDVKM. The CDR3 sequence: CASSLPGAAGETQYF. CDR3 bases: TGTGCCAGCAGTTTACCGGGAGCAGCTGGGGAGACCCAGTACTTC.

The CDR3 loop reads CASSLGRNTGELFF. The CDR3 nucleotides read TGCGCCAGCAGCCTTGGCCGGAACACCGGGGAGCTGTTTTTT. This chain joins TRBV4-3 and TRBJ2-2; no firm D call. Per germline, CDR1 LGHNA and CDR2 YSLEER. The CDR3 totals 14 residues. The germline V and J ends were trimmed by 4 bases and 1 base, with 7 bases remaining between them.

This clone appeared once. The CDR3 sequence is CASSLGAGENQPQHF. CDR3 sequence (DNA): TGCGCCAGCAGCTTGGGTGCAGGGGAGAATCAGCCCCAGCATTTT. V gene TRBV5-1 combines with J gene TRBJ1-5; a weak D match, TRBD1 (6 bases). V lost 0 bases, J lost 4 bases, and 11 bases lay in between. This CDR3 has 15 residues. From germline, CDR1 is SGHRS and CDR2 YFSETQ. Drawing the rest from reference TRBV5-1 and TRBJ1-5, the complete variable domain is KAGVTQTPRYLIKTRGQQVTLSCSPISGHRSVSWYQQTPGQGLQFLFEYFSETQRNKGNFPGRFSGRQFSNSRSEMNVSTLELGDSALYLCASSLGAGENQPQHFGDGTRLSIL.

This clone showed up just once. As DNA, the CDR3 is TGTGCCAGCAGCCCCCATACTGAAGCTTTCTTT. Protein sequence: CASSPHTEAFF. This chain uses TRBV9 with TRBJ1-1; no clear D gene. Per germline, CDR1 SGDLS and CDR2 YYNGEE. This CDR3 has 11 amino acids. V was shortened by 4 bases and J by 5 bases, with 6 bases between the two germline ends.

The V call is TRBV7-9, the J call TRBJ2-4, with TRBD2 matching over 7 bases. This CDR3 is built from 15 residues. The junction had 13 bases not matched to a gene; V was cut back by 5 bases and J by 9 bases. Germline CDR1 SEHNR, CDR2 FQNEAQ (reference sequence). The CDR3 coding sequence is TGTGCCAGCAGCATCGGGGCCGGGACTAACCCCATTCAGTACTTC. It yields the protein CASSIGAGTNPIQYF.

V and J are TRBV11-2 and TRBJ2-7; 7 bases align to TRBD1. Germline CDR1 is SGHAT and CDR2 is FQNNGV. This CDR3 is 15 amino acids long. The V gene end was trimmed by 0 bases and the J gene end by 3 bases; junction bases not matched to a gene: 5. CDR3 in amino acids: CASSLEGQLFYEQYF. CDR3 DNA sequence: TGTGCCAGCAGCTTAGAGGGACAGCTATTCTACGAGCAGTACTTC.

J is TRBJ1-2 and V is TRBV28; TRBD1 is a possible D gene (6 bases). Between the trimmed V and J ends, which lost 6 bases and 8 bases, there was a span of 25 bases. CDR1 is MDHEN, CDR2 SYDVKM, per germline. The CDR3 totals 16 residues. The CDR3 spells CASSLGAGGFKVGYTF. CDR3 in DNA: TGTGCCAGCAGCCTGGGGGCGGGGGGCTTTAAAGTAGGCTACACCTTC.

The DNA for the CDR3 is TGTGCCACCAGCGAGACTAGCGGGAGGGCCAACACCGGGGAGCTGTTTTTT. Translated: CATSETSGRANTGELFF. The chain combines TRBV15 with TRBJ2-2; 14 bases are shared with TRBD2. The CDR3 has 17 residues. Germline V gene lookup returns CDR1 LNHNV and CDR2 YYDKDF (reference sequence). With V trimmed by 5 bases and J by 2 bases, 4 bases remained unmatched.

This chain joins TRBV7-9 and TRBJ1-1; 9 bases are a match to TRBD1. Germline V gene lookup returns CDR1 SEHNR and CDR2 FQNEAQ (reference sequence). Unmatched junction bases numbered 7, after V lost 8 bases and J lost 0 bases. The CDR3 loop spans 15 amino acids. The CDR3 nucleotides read TGTGCCAGCTTCCCGACAGGGGGTTTGAACACTGAAGCTTTCTTT. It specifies CASFPTGGLNTEAFF.

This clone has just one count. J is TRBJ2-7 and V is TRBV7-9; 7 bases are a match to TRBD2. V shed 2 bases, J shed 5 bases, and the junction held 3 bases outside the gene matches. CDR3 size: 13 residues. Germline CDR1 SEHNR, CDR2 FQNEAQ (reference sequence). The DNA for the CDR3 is TGTGCCAGCAGCTTAAGCGGGACCCACGAGCAGTACTTC. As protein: CASSLSGTHEQYF.

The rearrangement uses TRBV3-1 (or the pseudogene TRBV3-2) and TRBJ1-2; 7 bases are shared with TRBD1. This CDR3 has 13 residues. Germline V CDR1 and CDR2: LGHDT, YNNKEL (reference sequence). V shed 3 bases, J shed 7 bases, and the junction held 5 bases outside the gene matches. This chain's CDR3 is CASSHDREAGYTF. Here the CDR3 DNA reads TGTGCCAGCAGCCATGACAGGGAGGCTGGCTACACCTTC.

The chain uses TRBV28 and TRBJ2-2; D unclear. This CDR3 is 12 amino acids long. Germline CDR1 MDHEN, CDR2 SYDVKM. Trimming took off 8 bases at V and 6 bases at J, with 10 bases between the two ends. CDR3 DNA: TGTGCCAGCCTTACCGGGTCCGGGGAGCTGTTTTTT. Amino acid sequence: CASLTGSGELFF.

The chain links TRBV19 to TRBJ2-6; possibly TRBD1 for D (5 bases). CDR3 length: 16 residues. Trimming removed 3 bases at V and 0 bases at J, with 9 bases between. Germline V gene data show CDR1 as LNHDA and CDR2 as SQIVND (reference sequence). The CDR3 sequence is CASSMGQSSGANVLTF. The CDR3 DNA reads TGTGCCAGTAGTATGGGGCAGAGCTCTGGGGCCAACGTCCTGACTTTC.

In DNA, the CDR3 is TGTGCCAGCAGCCAACTAAACACAGGGGGGGGTAACTATGGCTACACCTTC. Its protein is CASSQLNTGGGNYGYTF. This rearrangement joins TRBV7-2 to TRBJ1-2; 8 bases line up with TRBD1. Germline loops: CDR1 SGHTA, CDR2 FQGNSA. V gave up 5 bases and J gave up 1 base; unmatched junction bases: 12. The CDR3 contains 17 residues. Based on the CDR3 plus reference TRBV7-2 and TRBJ1-2, the full variable domain is GAGVSQSPSNKVTEKGKDVELRCDPISGHTALYWYRQSLGQGLEFLIYFQGNSAPDKSGLPSDRFSAERTGGSVSTLTIQRTQQEDSAVYLCASSQLNTGGGNYGYTFGSGTRLTVV.

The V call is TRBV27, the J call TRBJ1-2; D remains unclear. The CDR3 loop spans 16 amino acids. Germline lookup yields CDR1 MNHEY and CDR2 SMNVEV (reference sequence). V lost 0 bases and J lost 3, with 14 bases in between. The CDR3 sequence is CASSLSTGSPYYGYTF. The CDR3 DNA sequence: TGTGCCAGCAGTTTATCGACGGGATCTCCTTACTATGGCTACACCTTC.

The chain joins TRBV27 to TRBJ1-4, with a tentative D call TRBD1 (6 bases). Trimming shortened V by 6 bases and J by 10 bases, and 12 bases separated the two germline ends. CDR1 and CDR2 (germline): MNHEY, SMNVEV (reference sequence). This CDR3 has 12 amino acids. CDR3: CASSLGRGKLFF. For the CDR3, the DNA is TGTGCCAGCAGCCTAGGCAGGGGAAAACTGTTTTTT.

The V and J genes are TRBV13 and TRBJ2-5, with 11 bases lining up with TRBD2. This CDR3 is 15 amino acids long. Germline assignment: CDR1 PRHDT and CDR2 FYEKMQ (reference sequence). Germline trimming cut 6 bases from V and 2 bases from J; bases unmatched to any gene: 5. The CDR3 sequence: CASSSGTSGQETQYF. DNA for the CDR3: TGTGCCAGCAGTTCCGGGACTAGCGGACAAGAGACCCAGTACTTC.

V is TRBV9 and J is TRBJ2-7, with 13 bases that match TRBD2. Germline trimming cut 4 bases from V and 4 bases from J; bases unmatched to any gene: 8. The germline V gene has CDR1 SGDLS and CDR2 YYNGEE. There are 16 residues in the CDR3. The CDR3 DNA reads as TGTGCCAGCAGCCCCTTGACTAGCGGGGGGTTGTACGAGCAGTACTTC. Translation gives CASSPLTSGGLYEQYF.

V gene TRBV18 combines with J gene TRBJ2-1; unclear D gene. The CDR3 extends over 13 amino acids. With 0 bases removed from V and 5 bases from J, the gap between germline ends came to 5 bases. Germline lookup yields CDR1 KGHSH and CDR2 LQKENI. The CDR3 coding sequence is TGTGCCAGCTCACCACCGCAGGACAATGAGCAGTTCTTC. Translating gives CASSPPQDNEQFF.

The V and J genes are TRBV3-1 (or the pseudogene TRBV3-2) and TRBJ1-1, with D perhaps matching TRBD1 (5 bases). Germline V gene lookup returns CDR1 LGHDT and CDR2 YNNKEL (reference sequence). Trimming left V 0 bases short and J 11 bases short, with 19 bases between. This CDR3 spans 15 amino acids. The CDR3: CASSQDLTEGRLAFF. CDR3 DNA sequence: TGTGCCAGCAGCCAAGATTTGACGGAGGGGCGGCTGGCTTTCTTT.

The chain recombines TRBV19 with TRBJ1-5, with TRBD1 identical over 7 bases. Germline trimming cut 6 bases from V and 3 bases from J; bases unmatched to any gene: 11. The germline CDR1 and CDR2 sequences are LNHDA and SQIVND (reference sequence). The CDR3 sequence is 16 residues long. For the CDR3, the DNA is TGTGCCAGTAGCACAGGGGTTTCCGTATCCAATCAGCCCCAGCATTTT. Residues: CASSTGVSVSNQPQHF.

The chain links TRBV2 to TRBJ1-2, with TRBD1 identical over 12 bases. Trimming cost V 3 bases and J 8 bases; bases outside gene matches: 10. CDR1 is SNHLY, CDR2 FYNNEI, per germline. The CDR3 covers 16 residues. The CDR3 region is CASSDGTGGHLRGYTF. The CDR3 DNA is TGTGCCAGCAGTGATGGGACAGGGGGCCATCTTCGGGGCTACACCTTC.